These 30 T cell receptor beta chains were all obtained from the same sample, sequenced in a study of T-cell memory formation after mild COVID-19 (dated by TCRdb to the early 2020s). Receptors were amplified or captured by 5' RACE. For sequencing, an Illumina NovaSeq 6000 was employed. TCRdb reanalyzed the raw reads on its own, using fastp at Q25 for trimming and MiXCR for clone calling, and kept in-frame beta chains. Each record represents a unique CDR3 protein, reported with the most common genes and DNA among its rows. For this sample there are just over 400,000 distinct CDR3 sequences; 20% to 30% appear just once. Under 15% of the sample is in the top ten clones. The sequenced sample consisted of PBMCs or a T cell subset sorted from them (not recorded which). The receptors stem from an adult woman who had mild COVID-19 (a few samples of this study predate the infection). The sample titles of this study are shuffled in the database, so cell type and time point are left out; the donor was told from shared clones.

This clonotype was picked up a small number of times. This rearrangement joins TRBV7-3 to TRBJ2-1; D possibly corresponds to TRBD2 (7 bases). The CDR3 covers 13 residues. Trimming removed 6 bases from V and 8 bases from J, with 14 bases in between. Germline-derived CDR1 and CDR2 are SGHTA and FQGTGA. The CDR3 nucleotides read TGTGCCAGCAGTCGAACAGGGAGGGATGAGCAGTTCTTC. It codes for CASSRTGRDEQFF.

A few counts support this clonotype. The chain carries TRBV7-9 and TRBJ2-7; possible D gene TRBD1, 6 bases. V lost 3 bases to trimming and J lost 3 bases, with 12 bases between them. This CDR3 is built from 14 residues. CDR1 is SEHNR, CDR2 FQNEAQ, per germline (reference sequence). CDR3 protein: CASSFRDTNYEQYF. CDR3 bases: TGTGCCAGCAGCTTCCGGGACACGAACTACGAGCAGTACTTC.

This clonotype was seen only a few times. CDR3 region: CASSLEVSTDTQYF. CDR3 nucleotide sequence: TGTGCCAGCAGCTTGGAGGTGAGCACAGATACGCAGTATTTT. The chain links TRBV5-6 to TRBJ2-3; D not certain. Germline V gene lookup returns CDR1 SGHDT and CDR2 YYEEEE. The V gene lost 0 bases and the J gene lost 0 bases, with 5 bases spanning the gap. The CDR3 runs 14 residues.

The gene calls are TRBV2 and TRBJ2-1; D call uncertain. This CDR3 has 11 amino acids. Germline values: CDR1 SNHLY, CDR2 FYNNEI. V lost 7 bases to trimming and J lost 10 bases, with 11 bases between them. CDR3 bases: TGTGCCAGCAAAATGGATCTCGAGCAGTTCTTC. Translated, it gives CASKMDLEQFF. Filled out from reference TRBV2 and TRBJ2-1, the complete variable domain reads EPEVTQTPSHQVTQMGQEVILRCVPISNHLYFYWYRQILGQKVEFLVSFYNNEISEKSEIFDDQFSVERPDGSNFTLKIRSTKLEDSAMYFCASKMDLEQFFGPGTRLTVL.

This clonotype appeared a few times. Here the CDR3 reads CASVWSNPGSEAFF. As DNA, the CDR3 is TGTGCCAGCGTTTGGTCTAATCCGGGGTCTGAAGCTTTCTTT. The chain recombines TRBV21-1 with TRBJ1-1. TRBV21-1 is tagged as a pseudogene. The CDR3 consists of 14 residues.

This chain connects TRBV7-8 to TRBJ1-2, with 8 bases matching TRBD1. The ends lost 5 bases at V and 8 bases at J; junction bases unmatched: 10. Germline V gene sequence: CDR1 SGHVS, CDR2 FQNEAQ. CDR3 length: 14 residues. In DNA, the CDR3 is TGTGCCAGCAGCCCAGACCGCGGACAGGGAGGCTACACCTTC. This translates into CASSPDRGQGGYTF.

The chain recombines TRBV5-4 with TRBJ1-6, with 9 bases that match TRBD1. Germline CDR1 SGHNT, CDR2 YYREEE (reference sequence). The CDR3 is 15 amino acids. V lost 0 bases, J lost 10 bases, and 5 bases stayed unmatched. CDR3 loop: CASSLGDRVGSPLHF. CDR3 bases: TGTGCCAGCAGCTTGGGGGACAGGGTGGGATCACCCCTCCACTTT.

The rearrangement uses TRBV12-3 or TRBV12-4 and TRBJ2-3, with 11 positions matching TRBD1. Trimming at V came to 6 bases and at J to 5 bases, leaving 4 bases not matched to a gene. The CDR3 runs to 14 residues. The CDR3 DNA follows: TGTGCCAGCAGCGTGGACAGGGGGCTAGATACGCAGTATTTT. Amino acids: CASSVDRGLDTQYF.

This clonotype showed up just a few times. V gene TRBV6-2 or TRBV6-3 combines with J gene TRBJ2-1; weak D call: TRBD1 (6 bases). The CDR3 covers 17 residues. Trimming stripped 2 bases from V and 0 bases from J, with 14 bases between. Germline V gene sequence: CDR1 MNHEY, CDR2 SVGEGT. The CDR3 sequence is CASSYQFGQSSYNEQFF. CDR3 in DNA: TGTGCCAGCAGTTACCAATTCGGACAGAGCTCCTACAATGAGCAGTTCTTC.

The rearrangement links TRBV27 to TRBJ1-5; D gene unclear. V was cut by 5 bases and J by 7 bases, with 12 bases left in between. The germline CDR1 and CDR2 sequences are MNHEY and SMNVEV (reference sequence). This CDR3 comprises 13 residues. In DNA, the CDR3 is TGTGCCAGCAGTGTGGTTGCGGGCCAGCCCCAGCATTTT. It translates to CASSVVAGQPQHF.

This clonotype was found a few times. The CDR3 spells CASSRQLRDEAFF. CDR3 coding DNA: TGTGCCAGCAGCCGTCAACTAAGAGATGAAGCTTTCTTT. This rearrangement joins TRBV5-5 to TRBJ1-1; D not resolved. There are 13 residues in the CDR3. Germline V gene lookup returns CDR1 SGHKS and CDR2 YYEKEE (reference sequence). The V end was cut by 4 bases, the J end by 7 bases, with 14 bases between. The full variable domain, completed using reference TRBV5-5 and TRBJ1-1, is DAGVTQSPTHLIKTRGQQVTLRCSPISGHKSVSWYQQVLGQGPQFIFQYYEKEERGRGNFPDRFSARQFPNYSSELNVNALLLGDSALYLCASSRQLRDEAFFGQGTRLTVV.

The chain combines TRBV4-1 with TRBJ2-4; D tentatively reads TRBD1 or TRBD2 (6 bases each). Per the germline V gene, CDR1 is MGHRA and CDR2 is YSYEKL. Trimming took 7 bases from V and 0 from J, leaving 13 bases between them. This CDR3 has 15 residues. The DNA of the CDR3 is TGCGCCAGCACCCGGGGGACACTAGCCAAAAACATTCAGTACTTC. It yields the protein CASTRGTLAKNIQYF.

The sample holds many counts of this clonotype. V gene TRBV6-5 combines with J gene TRBJ2-3; D perhaps matches TRBD2 (5 bases). Trimming removed 6 bases at V and 2 bases at J, with 12 bases between. CDR3 size: 14 residues. The germline V gene encodes CDR1 MNHEY and CDR2 SVGAGI. CDR3 nucleotides: TGTGCCAGCAGGATAGAGCGGTACACAGATACGCAGTATTTT. Translation gives CASRIERYTDTQYF.

This clonotype was recorded a few times. The V call is TRBV27, the J call TRBJ2-1; 11 bases match TRBD2. Germline V lookup: CDR1 MNHEY, CDR2 SMNVEV (reference sequence). The CDR3 sequence is 15 residues long. With 6 bases clipped from V and 9 bases from J, the junction kept 10 bases outside the gene matches. The DNA of the CDR3 is TGTGCCAGCAGCATTACTGGACTAGCGGGCGCTGAGCAGTTCTTC. As protein: CASSITGLAGAEQFF.

This clonotype came up a few times. This chain connects TRBV30 to TRBJ2-3; no clear D. From germline, CDR1 is GTSNPN and CDR2 SVGIG (reference sequence). The ends were cut back, 1 base at V and 4 bases at J, with 3 bases in the middle. There are 11 residues in the CDR3. DNA for the CDR3: TGTGCCTGGAGTGCACCAGATACGCAGTATTTT. Amino acid sequence: CAWSAPDTQYF.

There are a few counts of this clonotype. The genes are TRBV12-3 or TRBV12-4 and TRBJ1-1; weak D call: TRBD1 (5 bases). The CDR3 loop spans 13 amino acids. V gave up 3 bases and J gave up 4 bases, with 9 bases separating them. The CDR3 nucleotides read TGTGCCAGCAGTTTTCCGGGGGGCACTGAAGCTTTCTTT. It translates to CASSFPGGTEAFF.

A few counts support this clonotype. Here the CDR3 DNA reads TGCAGTGCTAGAGACCGAGTAGCGCAAGAGACCCAGTACTTC. The encoded protein is CSARDRVAQETQYF. This chain uses TRBV20-1 with TRBJ2-5, with a weak D call TRBD2 (5 bases). CDR1 is DFQATT, CDR2 SNEGSKA, per germline (reference sequence). The CDR3 is 14 residues long. The V gene lost 0 bases and the J gene lost 2 bases, with 10 bases spanning the gap.

The rearrangement joins TRBV5-1 to TRBJ1-6; 7 bases align to TRBD1. J gave up 8 bases and V 0 bases, and 5 bases lay outside the gene matches. The CDR3 consists of 15 residues. Germline V lookup: CDR1 SGHRS, CDR2 YFSETQ. The CDR3 coding sequence is TGCGCCAGCAGCTTGGAGGGGGCTCCATATTCACCCCTCCACTTT. It specifies CASSLEGAPYSPLHF.

The DNA of the CDR3 is TGTGCCAGCAGTTACGGGGAGACAGACTCTGGGGCCAACGTCCTGACTTTC. Its translation is CASSYGETDSGANVLTF. This rearrangement joins TRBV6-5 to TRBJ2-6; tentatively, D is TRBD1 or TRBD2 (5 bases each). Germline V gene data show CDR1 as MNHEY and CDR2 as SVGAGI. The CDR3 is 17 residues long. Trimming left V 2 bases short and J 0 bases short, with 11 bases between.

The chain carries TRBV29-1 and TRBJ2-1, with a possible D match to TRBD2 (6 bases). The germline V gene encodes CDR1 SQVTM and CDR2 ANQGSEA. V was cut by 3 bases and J by 10 bases, with 13 bases left in between. This CDR3 spans 12 amino acids. For the CDR3, the DNA is TGCAGCGTTGATGCGGGAACCCCGGAGCAGTTCTTC. Its protein product is CSVDAGTPEQFF.

The gene calls are TRBV6-6 and TRBJ2-7, with TRBD1 identical over 7 bases. J was trimmed by 1 base and V by 4 bases; bases with no gene match: 7. Germline V lookup: CDR1 MNHNY, CDR2 SVGAGI (reference sequence). The CDR3 totals 15 residues. CDR3 protein: CASSSPRTGSYEQYF. The CDR3 DNA is TGTGCCAGCAGTTCCCCCCGGACAGGTTCCTACGAGCAGTACTTC.

The chain employs TRBV15 and TRBJ1-4; D not resolved. Germline CDR1 reads LNHNV; CDR2 reads YYDKDF (reference sequence). V shed 6 bases and J shed 10 bases, with 12 bases lying between them. This CDR3 has 12 residues. Here the CDR3 reads CATSKTSGKLFF. For the CDR3, the DNA is TGTGCCACCAGTAAGACCTCAGGAAAACTGTTTTTT.

In this sample, this clonotype turned up many times. This chain links TRBV5-1 with TRBJ1-1, with TRBD1 matching over 7 bases. This CDR3 contains 12 residues. V shed 0 bases and J 9 bases; nucleotides not matched to a gene: 2. Germline V gives CDR1 SGHRS, CDR2 YFSETQ. CDR3 bases: TGCGCCAGCAGCTTGGAGACAGGGCAAGCTTTCTTT. It translates to CASSLETGQAFF. The full variable domain, completed using reference TRBV5-1 and TRBJ1-1, is KAGVTQTPRYLIKTRGQQVTLSCSPISGHRSVSWYQQTPGQGLQFLFEYFSETQRNKGNFPGRFSGRQFSNSRSEMNVSTLELGDSALYLCASSLETGQAFFGQGTRLTVV.

Only a few counts were recorded for this clonotype. The chain has TRBV24-1 and TRBJ2-7, with D tentatively TRBD1 or TRBD2 (5 bases each). The CDR3 is made up of 15 amino acids. Deletions cut 3 bases from V and 0 bases from J, with 11 bases between. Germline assignment: CDR1 KGHDR and CDR2 SFDVKD. In DNA form, the CDR3 reads TGTGCCACCAGTGATCCGGGGCGCAGCTCCTACGAGCAGTACTTC. This codes for CATSDPGRSSYEQYF.

This clonotype came up a few times. This rearrangement joins TRBV4-1 to TRBJ1-6; TRBD1 matches at 7 bases. Losses at the gene ends were 5 bases for V and 0 bases for J; bases not matched to a gene: 10. Germline CDR1 is MGHRA and CDR2 is YSYEKL. This CDR3 region has 18 residues. The CDR3 sequence: CASSSGTAISSYNSPLHF. The CDR3 nucleotides read TGCGCCAGCAGCTCCGGGACAGCGATAAGCTCCTATAATTCACCCCTCCACTTT.

In this sample, this clonotype turned up a few times. The V gene is TRBV6-1, the J gene TRBJ2-7; D is ambiguous. Germline assignment: CDR1 MNHNS and CDR2 SASEGT. V was trimmed by 2 bases and J by 0 bases, leaving 8 bases between them. There are 14 residues in the CDR3. The CDR3 nucleotides read TGTGCCAGCAGTGAATTCGGCAGCTCCTACGAGCAGTACTTC. This encodes CASSEFGSSYEQYF.

This clonotype came up a few times. V gene TRBV6-6 combines with J gene TRBJ1-2; a weak D match, TRBD1 (5 bases). Germline CDR1 is MNHNY and CDR2 is SVGAGI (reference sequence). Deletions cut 5 bases from V and 4 bases from J, with 14 bases between. This CDR3 comprises 14 residues. The CDR3 region has the DNA TGTGCCAGCAGTCCCTGGCGGGACGGCTATGGCTACACCTTC. This translates into CASSPWRDGYGYTF.

The chain couples TRBV19 to TRBJ1-2; 10 nucleotides match TRBD1. Germline CDR1 and CDR2: LNHDA and SQIVND (reference sequence). The CDR3 has 13 residues. Trimming cost V 6 bases and J 8 bases; bases outside gene matches: 6. The chain's CDR3 is CASRGQGPGGYTF. In DNA, the CDR3 is TGTGCCAGTAGGGGACAGGGGCCAGGCGGCTACACCTTC. Full variable domain (remainder filled in from reference TRBV19 and TRBJ1-2): DGGITQSPKYLFRKEGQNVTLSCEQNLNHDAMYWYRQDPGQGLRLIYYSQIVNDFQKGDIAEGYSVSREKKESFPLTVTSAQKNPTAFYLCASRGQGPGGYTFGSGTRLTVV.

This chain links TRBV12-3 or TRBV12-4 with TRBJ2-1, with 8 bases fitting TRBD1. The CDR3 length is 16 residues. J lost 8 bases, V lost 5 bases, and 14 bases had no gene match. CDR3 sequence: CASSAATGELPHEQFF. The DNA of the CDR3 is TGTGCCAGCAGTGCCGCGACAGGGGAATTGCCGCATGAGCAGTTCTTC.

This clonotype occurred a few times. This rearrangement joins TRBV7-2 to TRBJ2-2; D is possibly TRBD2 (5 bases). V lost 7 bases and J 6 bases, leaving 24 bases between the germline ends. Per the germline V gene, CDR1 is SGHTA and CDR2 is FQGNSA. This CDR3 has 17 residues. This CDR3 is CASNPGGSNSVAGELFF. The CDR3 nucleotides read TGTGCCAGCAACCCAGGAGGCTCAAACTCGGTGGCCGGGGAGCTGTTTTTT.